This is a list of T cell receptor beta chains from one sample in a study of shared clonotypes between healthy human individuals. Repertoires were generated with immunoSEQ multiplex PCR, while TCRdb's copy carries only in-frame clones and drops some. The data hold around 2.1 million clones, with around 93% observed a single time. Sequencing was done on a sample of naive CD8+ T cells from PBMCs. The source is a man between 18 and 35 years old in good health. Some clones in this sample may be carry-over from other donors' samples. Both conserved end residues are part of each CDR3.

>TRBV7-9|TRBJ2-7
CASSFSQSTYEQYF
>TRBV15|TRBJ2-2
CATSRDRDLTGELFF
>TRBV5-5|TRBJ1-3
CASSPLPGVDTIYF
>TRBV10-2|TRBJ2-1
CASTAESGRALDEQFF
>TRBV25-1|TRBJ2-7
CASSEFTSSYEQYF
>TRBV7-2|TRBJ2-1
CASSSPVGYNEQFF
>TRBV28|TRBJ1-2
CASSFRRAGLRDGYTF
>TRBV7-9|TRBJ1-1
CASSSQGVAFF
>TRBV29-1|TRBJ1-2
CSVEVGRGYGYTF
>TRBV27|TRBJ2-3
CASSLSGGRHTQYF
>TRBV5-1|TRBJ2-4
CASSLDPTGSKNIQYF
>TRBV27|TRBJ2-7
CASSLEGGIYEQYF
>TRBV11-2|TRBJ2-3
CASSRPTSGRRDTQYF
>TRBV19|TRBJ2-3
CATYPEGVAGAVDTQYF
>TRBV9|TRBJ2-2
CASSNQRTSGNGVTGELFF
>TRBV10-3|TRBJ1-1
CAISESRTRGTEAFF
>TRBV27|TRBJ2-1
CASSLYPLWGEEYNEQFF
>TRBV4-3|TRBJ1-2
CASSQGGAGANYGYTF
>TRBV27|TRBJ2-3
CASSGWDRIGTDTQYF
>TRBV5-6|TRBJ2-7
CASSLGLGGYEQYF
>TRBV30|TRBJ2-7
CAWSGPGTAYEQYF
>TRBV9|TRBJ2-5
CASSASGTGGKETQYF
>TRBV28|TRBJ1-2
CASSLPGTAVGYTF
>TRBV12-2|TRBJ1-3
CASRLSYRVSGNTIYF
>TRBV4-3|TRBJ2-1
CASSQGWTSAYNEQFF
>TRBV5-8|TRBJ1-5
CASSNGIYQPQHF
>TRBV15|TRBJ2-7
CATSRELAGAYEQYF
>TRBV28|TRBJ2-3
CASSFQALYRDSDTDTQYF
>TRBV7-9|TRBJ2-3
CASSPTQGRSTDTQYF
>TRBV10-3|TRBJ2-2
CAISDPSPGLVGDTGELFF
>TRBV6-1|TRBJ1-3
CASSETSGTGNTIYF
>TRBV5-6|TRBJ2-5
CASSSLRETQYF
>TRBV10-3|TRBJ1-5
CAISEGAEQPQHF
>TRBV10-1|TRBJ2-4
CASDLGQLAKNIQYF
>TRBV2|TRBJ2-7
CASSLPTVGAPYEQYF
>TRBV27|TRBJ1-5
CASKKDRGNQPQHF
>TRBV7-9|TRBJ2-5
CASRSIDRGQETQYF
>TRBV6-5|TRBJ2-1
CASSHRESYNEQFF
>TRBV6-6|TRBJ1-1
CASSYAQGTSEAFF
>TRBV7-9|TRBJ2-5
CASSSGLAGSAQETQYF
>TRBV5-5|TRBJ1-1
CATSLGLYTEAFF
>TRBV7-9|TRBJ2-3
CASSLAGVADTQYF
>TRBV7-9|TRBJ1-1
CASSSSGGKGEAFF
>TRBV15|TRBJ2-7
CATATGLGPYEQYF
>TRBV4-3|TRBJ2-7
CASSQDRASSEEQYF